This is a list of T cell receptor beta chains from one sample in a study of T cell changes during pregnancy in multiple sclerosis. Measured with immunoSEQ multiplex PCR; TCRdb has only the in-frame clones, and not every one. The sample shows about 44,000 clones, 96% of them seen only once. Specimen: peripheral blood, collected in the second trimester of pregnancy. Receptor source: a female donor with multiple sclerosis, enrolled in a pregnancy study. CDR3s include the opening cysteine and the closing phenylalanine or tryptophan. Each record gives: J gene, V gene, CDR3 protein.

>TRBJ2-2|TRBV15
CATSRDREGSGELFF
>TRBJ2-3|TRBV7-2
CASSPDTSGGTQYF
>TRBJ2-7|TRBV7-3
CASSSKTGYSYEQYF
>TRBJ2-1|TRBV11-2
CASSFRGQGYNEQFF
>TRBJ2-7|TRBV7-8
CASSTTGTWYEQYF
>TRBJ2-7|TRBV7-9
CASSAGTGGFHEQYF
>TRBJ1-2|TRBV7-9
CASSSGGGYYGYTF
>TRBJ1-2|TRBV27
CASSGGTAPTYGYTF
>TRBJ1-1|TRBV7-2
CASSLDAGLNTEAFF
>TRBJ1-2|TRBV28
CASSAQGDGLDYTF
>TRBJ1-3|TRBV2
CASSYPGTEKGNTIYF
>TRBJ2-7|TRBV28
CASTRAGTYEQYF
>TRBJ2-5|TRBV4-1
CASSQDGTGGYQETQYF
>TRBJ2-1|TRBV9
CASSVSGYNEQFF
>TRBJ1-2|TRBV7-6
CASGNGPGGGYTF
>TRBJ1-5|TRBV19
CASGRTGQFWPQHF